This T cell receptor beta chain was observed in a study of somatic mutations in cytotoxic T cells in rheumatoid arthritis. Trimming at V came to 6 bases and at J to 4 bases, leaving 5 bases not matched to a gene. The germline gives CDR1 MDHEN, CDR2 SYDVKM. This CDR3 has 14 residues. Generated by immunoSEQ multiplex PCR, the TCRdb table keeps only in-frame clones and is missing some. This sample has approximately 5,000 clones; approximately 80% occur once, and the top ten carry 30% to 40%. The specimen sequenced was CD8+ T cells sorted from blood. This sequence originates from a man between 65 and 85 years old with rheumatoid arthritis. The chain combines TRBV28 with TRBJ2-1; 8 nucleotides align to TRBD2. For the CDR3, the DNA is TGTGCCAGCAGCCGGCTAGCGGGTTACAATGAGCAGTTCTTC. Translation: CASSRLAGYNEQFF.